The present TCR beta chain was sequenced within a study of identical twins. TCRdb re-called the 5' RACE reads through MiXCR, storing one row per CDR3 protein. The sample consists of fewer than 650,000 distinct CDR3 sequences, around 9.6% of them appearing once. This clonotype occurred many times. Per the germline V gene, CDR1 is MDHEN and CDR2 is SYDVKM. V lost 2 bases and J 2 bases, leaving 17 bases between the germline ends. This CDR3 region has 17 residues. The same sample was also used in a study of yellow fever vaccine responses in identical twins.

Sequencing used PBMCs. The TCR was taken from a woman younger than 30 in good health. This chain uses TRBV28 with TRBJ2-3; perhaps TRBD1 as D (6 bases). CDR3 amino acids: CASSLLTSQGYTDTQYF. CDR3 nucleotides: TGTGCCAGCAGTTTACTTACGTCCCAGGGGTACACAGATACGCAGTATTTT.